The 10 T cell receptor beta chains below come from one sample, sequenced in a study of shared clonotypes between healthy human individuals. The data were produced by immunoSEQ multiplex PCR, yet TCRdb's version contains in-frame clones alone and is incomplete. Counted here are about half a million clones, roughly 85% occurring once; the ten biggest clones make up approximately 12%. The sequenced material came from PBMCs. The receptors derive from a middle-aged woman in good health. Some clones in this sample may be carry-over from other donors' samples.

The sample holds one count of this clone. The V call is TRBV28, the J call TRBJ2-7; 8 bases are a match to TRBD1. The CDR3 sequence is 14 residues long. Germline CDR1 MDHEN, CDR2 SYDVKM. Trimming at V came to 2 bases and at J to 7 bases, leaving 7 bases not matched to a gene. CDR3 DNA: TGTGCCAGCAGTTTAGGACAGGGCAGTTGGGAGCAGTACTTC. It encodes CASSLGQGSWEQYF.

As concerns this clone: Germline and junction disagree at one end, which may indicate a read error. The chain links TRBV30 to TRBJ1-3; D gene unclear. The CDR3 has 9 amino acids. CDR1 is GTSNPN, CDR2 SVGIG, per germline (reference sequence). The CDR3 bases are TGTGCCTGGAGTAAACACCATATATTT. Translated: CAWSKHHIF.

The table lists this clone with a few counts. The chain has TRBV4-1 and TRBJ1-2; 8 positions agree with TRBD1. CDR3 length: 16 amino acids. The germline V gene has CDR1 MGHRA and CDR2 YSYEKL. J gave up 2 bases and V 2 bases, and 7 bases lay outside the gene matches. CDR3 nucleotides: TGCGCCAGCAGCCAACCCCACAGGGGGTTAAACTATGGCTACACCTTC. Amino acid sequence: CASSQPHRGLNYGYTF.

This chain connects TRBV7-9 to TRBJ1-1; tentative D call: TRBD1 (5 bases). The V gene's germline CDR1 is SEHNR and CDR2 FQNEAQ (reference sequence). The CDR3 is 14 residues long. Trimming stripped 6 bases from V and 5 bases from J, with 16 bases between. The CDR3 reads CASSIHGGQTEAFF. The CDR3 DNA reads as TGTGCCAGCAGTATCCACGGGGGTCAGACTGAAGCTTTCTTT.

This clone appeared a single time. The genes are TRBV7-8 and TRBJ1-5; possibly TRBD1 for D (6 bases). Germline CDR1 reads SGHVS; CDR2 reads FQNEAQ. V was trimmed by 4 bases and J by 1 base, leaving 17 bases between them. CDR3 length: 17 amino acids. The chain's CDR3 is CASSSNRVLASNQPQHF. CDR3 nucleotide sequence: TGTGCCAGCAGCTCCAACAGGGTTTTGGCGAGCAATCAGCCCCAGCATTTT.

The gene calls are TRBV7-3 and TRBJ2-1, with D hard to call. Trimming took off 3 bases at V and 8 bases at J, with 14 bases between the two ends. This CDR3 comprises 14 residues. Germline lookup yields CDR1 SGHTA and CDR2 FQGTGA. CDR3 sequence (DNA): TGTGCCAGCAGCTTCCTTCAAGGGCCCCATGAGCAGTTCTTC. It is translated as CASSFLQGPHEQFF.

The chain is built from TRBV25-1 and TRBJ2-5; TRBD2 matches at 7 bases. The V and J ends lost 4 bases and 5 bases, in that order; junction bases with no gene match: 1. The CDR3 is made up of 12 amino acids. The germline V gene has CDR1 MGHDK and CDR2 SYGVNS. This CDR3 is CASSVGGETQYF. The CDR3 nucleotides read TGTGCCAGCAGTGTCGGGGGGGAGACCCAGTACTTC.

The CDR3, as DNA: TGTGCCTCAGCGGAGGGGACAGGGGACTATGGCTACACCTTC. Amino acids: CASAEGTGDYGYTF. The chain carries TRBV5-4 and TRBJ1-2; 10 nucleotides agree with TRBD1. V lost 10 bases and J lost 3; bases outside the gene matches: 9. This CDR3 has 14 residues. Germline V gene lookup returns CDR1 SGHNT and CDR2 YYREEE (reference sequence).

This clone was observed many times. The chain joins TRBV7-8 to TRBJ1-5; D ambiguous. Germline V CDR1 and CDR2: SGHVS, FQNEAQ. V lost 4 bases, J lost 3 bases, and 7 bases lay in between. CDR3 size: 13 residues. This CDR3 is CASSSDLNQPQHF. CDR3 nucleotide sequence: TGTGCCAGCAGCTCGGACCTCAATCAGCCCCAGCATTTT.

The chain carries TRBV7-8 and TRBJ2-7; no reliable D call. This CDR3 is built from 13 residues. CDR1 SGHVS and CDR2 FQNEAQ come from the germline V gene. V shed 3 bases and J shed 2 bases, with 8 bases lying between them. CDR3 DNA: TGTGCCAGCAGCTTCGGACGAGCCTACGAGCAGTACTTC. Translation: CASSFGRAYEQYF.